The 19 T cell receptor beta chains presented below share a single source sample, sequenced in a study of T cell responses to AZD1222 COVID-19 vaccine. The assay was immunoSEQ multiplex PCR, and TCRdb's table has in-frame clones only and misses some. The data show 120,000 or so clones, about 90% seen once. Material: peripheral blood, obtained on day 0 of AZD1222 vaccination. Source of these receptors: an adult in good health.

This clone occurred once. The V gene is TRBV16, the J gene TRBJ1-4, with TRBD1 identical over 8 bases. Germline values: CDR1 KGHSY, CDR2 FQNENV. J gave up 7 bases and V 4 bases, and 5 bases lay outside the gene matches. The CDR3 consists of 14 residues. The CDR3 DNA reads as TGTGCCAGCAGCCTTTACAGGGGGAGTGAAAAACTGTTTTTT. Its protein is CASSLYRGSEKLFF.

About this clone: Other DNA sequences in the same sample also yield this CDR3. This chain joins TRBV3-1 (or the pseudogene TRBV3-2) and TRBJ2-7, with D hard to call. This CDR3 region has 12 residues. Trimming removed 1 base from V and 2 bases from J, with 3 bases in between. Per germline, CDR1 LGHDT and CDR2 YNNKEL (reference sequence). The CDR3 coding sequence is TGTGCCAGCAGCCAAGGGGCCTACGAGCAGTACTTC. Protein sequence: CASSQGAYEQYF.

This clone was observed once. The chain employs TRBV19 and TRBJ1-6, with a weak D call TRBD1 (5 bases). CDR1 and CDR2 (germline): LNHDA, SQIVND (reference sequence). The CDR3 extends over 14 amino acids. V lost 6 bases, J lost 9 bases, and 15 bases lay in between. The CDR3 sequence: CASRPAGWSSPLHF. The CDR3 DNA reads TGTGCCAGTAGGCCGGCAGGGTGGAGTTCACCCCTCCACTTT.

The chain links TRBV4-1 to TRBJ2-3; D is unresolved. The germline V gene encodes CDR1 MGHRA and CDR2 YSYEKL. V was trimmed by 1 base and J by 0 bases, leaving 5 bases between them. This CDR3 region has 14 residues. The CDR3 DNA sequence: TGCGCCAGCAGCCAAGCCCCCAGCACAGATACGCAGTATTTT. It is translated as CASSQAPSTDTQYF.

The genes are TRBV5-6 and TRBJ2-2; a possible D gene is TRBD2 (5 bases). CDR1 is SGHDT and CDR2 is YYEEEE in the germline V gene. V lost 3 bases and J lost 0, with 9 bases in between. The CDR3 sequence is 15 residues long. For the CDR3, the DNA is TGTGCCAGCAGCTCCCGGCGGGCGAACACCGGGGAGCTGTTTTTT. Encoded protein: CASSSRRANTGELFF. The full variable domain, its missing parts supplied by reference TRBV5-6 and TRBJ2-2, is DAGVTQSPTHLIKTRGQQVTLRCSPKSGHDTVSWYQQALGQGPQFIFQYYEEEERQRGNFPDRFSGHQFPNYSSELNVNALLLGDSALYLCASSSRRANTGELFFGEGSRLTVL.

The chain combines TRBV5-4 with TRBJ2-7, with 11 bases lining up with TRBD1. The CDR3 extends over 14 amino acids. Germline trimming cut 4 bases from V and 6 bases from J; bases unmatched to any gene: 6. Looked up from germline, CDR1 is SGHNT and CDR2 is YYREEE (reference sequence). In nucleotides, the CDR3 is TGTGCCAGCAGCACCCGGACAGGGGGCTCCGAGCAGTACTTC. Its protein product is CASSTRTGGSEQYF.

Only a few counts were recorded for this clone. The V gene is TRBV27, the J gene TRBJ1-5, with D perhaps matching TRBD1 (6 bases). The germline V gene has CDR1 MNHEY and CDR2 SMNVEV (reference sequence). This CDR3 has 15 amino acids. V was pared by 4 bases and J by 7 bases, with 17 bases between. The CDR3 region has the DNA TGTGCCAGCAGTTCCCAAACGAGGGGGAGGCAGCCCCAGCATTTT. Translated: CASSSQTRGRQPQHF.

The rearrangement uses TRBV7-2 and TRBJ2-2; tentative D call: TRBD2 (5 bases). V lost 8 bases, J lost 3 bases, and 13 bases lay in between. The CDR3 is made up of 14 amino acids. Germline CDR1 SGHTA, CDR2 FQGNSA. The CDR3 protein is CASERWRDTGELFF. For the CDR3, the DNA is TGTGCCAGCGAGCGGTGGCGCGACACCGGGGAGCTGTTTTTT.

This sequence joins TRBV20-1 and TRBJ2-7; 10 bases map to TRBD1. This CDR3 spans 15 amino acids. Trimming took 3 bases from V and 4 from J; bases not matched to a gene: 9. CDR1 and CDR2 from the germline V gene are DFQATT and SNEGSKA (reference sequence). CDR3 in amino acids: CSASYMGTGVYEQYF. The DNA of the CDR3 is TGCAGTGCTAGTTATATGGGGACAGGGGTGTACGAGCAGTACTTC.

The chain recombines TRBV6-5 with TRBJ2-3; 9 nucleotides align to TRBD1. The CDR3 spans 14 residues. Germline CDR1 reads MNHEY; CDR2 reads SVGAGI. With V trimmed by 7 bases and J by 2 bases, 4 bases remained unmatched. The CDR3 reads CASTTGGVTDTQYF. CDR3 DNA sequence: TGTGCCAGCACTACAGGGGGCGTCACAGATACGCAGTATTTT.

J is TRBJ2-1 and V is TRBV14, with 9 bases identical to TRBD2. The CDR3 loop spans 16 amino acids. From germline, CDR1 is SGHDN and CDR2 FVKESK. With V trimmed by 5 bases and J by 8 bases, 13 bases remained unmatched. The CDR3 protein is CASSTNPGTSYDEQFF. The DNA for the CDR3 is TGTGCCAGCAGCACCAATCCCGGGACTAGCTATGATGAGCAGTTCTTC.

The rearrangement joins TRBV9 to TRBJ1-1, with D perhaps TRBD1 (5 bases). Trimming cost V 0 bases and J 1 base, with 10 bases left between them. Germline V gene data show CDR1 as SGDLS and CDR2 as YYNGEE. The CDR3 extends over 15 amino acids. The CDR3 coding sequence is TGTGCCAGCAGCGTAGCGGGGGTGAGGAACACTGAAGCTTTCTTT. Translated, it gives CASSVAGVRNTEAFF.

This chain connects TRBV12-3 or TRBV12-4 to TRBJ1-1, with D possibly being TRBD1 (5 bases). V was trimmed by 10 bases and J by 10 bases, leaving 22 bases between them. The CDR3 runs 13 residues. DNA for the CDR3: TGTGCCACCGTCGGGACCCTAAAGGGAGTAGCTTTCTTT. Residues: CATVGTLKGVAFF.

J is TRBJ1-5 and V is TRBV7-9; D perhaps matches TRBD1 (5 bases). Germline lookup yields CDR1 SEHNR and CDR2 FQNEAQ (reference sequence). The V end lost 4 bases, the J end lost 5 bases, and 9 bases lay between the germline ends. The CDR3 loop spans 13 amino acids. The CDR3 here is CASSSQGDQPQHF. The CDR3 nucleotides read TGTGCCAGCAGCTCTCAGGGTGATCAGCCCCAGCATTTT. The full variable domain, rest sourced from reference TRBV7-9 and TRBJ1-5, is DTGVSQNPRHKITKRGQNVTFRCDPISEHNRLYWYRQTLGQGPEFLTYFQNEAQLEKSRLLSDRFSAERPKGSFSTLEIQRTEQGDSAMYLCASSSQGDQPQHFGDGTRLSIL.

This clone was found once. The chain links TRBV30 to TRBJ1-1; no clear D. The CDR3 length is 11 residues. The germline CDR1 and CDR2 sequences are GTSNPN and SVGIG (reference sequence). V shed 4 bases and J shed 5 bases, with 8 bases lying between them. The DNA of the CDR3 is TGTGCCTGGAACCTGGGGACTGAAGCTTTCTTT. The encoded protein is CAWNLGTEAFF.

The gene calls are TRBV6-5 and TRBJ1-1; a possible D gene is TRBD1 (5 bases). Germline-derived CDR1 and CDR2 are MNHEY and SVGAGI. This CDR3 comprises 14 residues. V was trimmed by 6 bases and J by 4 bases, leaving 15 bases between them. The DNA for the CDR3 is TGTGCCAGCAGCAAGGACGGGGGGGGCACTGAAGCTTTCTTT. It yields the protein CASSKDGGGTEAFF.

The chain uses TRBV5-5 and TRBJ1-6; D gene ambiguous. V lost 4 bases to trimming and J lost 12 bases, with 11 bases between them. In germline, CDR1 is SGHKS, CDR2 YYEKEE (reference sequence). The CDR3 is 12 amino acids. The CDR3 region has the DNA TGTGCCAGCAGCCCCTCTGGGGAACCCCTCCACTTT. This gives the protein CASSPSGEPLHF.

The chain joins TRBV30 to TRBJ2-3; 9 bases line up with TRBD1. Trimming cost V 2 bases and J 2 bases; bases outside gene matches: 5. CDR1 GTSNPN and CDR2 SVGIG come from the germline V gene (reference sequence). This CDR3 comprises 15 residues. The CDR3 is CAWSTGTGYTDTQYF. The CDR3 DNA sequence: TGTGCCTGGAGTACCGGGACAGGGTACACAGATACGCAGTATTTT.

This chain links TRBV5-1 with TRBJ1-2, with a tentative D call TRBD1 (6 bases). The CDR3 length is 16 residues. The V end lost 4 bases, the J end lost 4 bases, and 20 bases lay between the germline ends. Germline V CDR1 and CDR2: SGHRS, YFSETQ. This chain's CDR3 is CASSALGQPTSYGYTF. CDR3 nucleotide sequence: TGCGCCAGCAGCGCGTTGGGACAACCAACCTCCTATGGCTACACCTTC.